This T cell receptor (beta chain) was identified during a study of cytomegalovirus exposure and HLA in healthy donors. Study results and limitations: Sequence variants that were highly shared formed a cluster that was likely a sequencing artifact.

Researchers ran the PCR with 60 Vbeta and 13 Jbeta primers. TCRdb's copy holds only in-frame clones and misses some; the assay was immunoSEQ multiplex PCR. The table records 180,000 or so clones, roughly four fifths of them present only once. The CDR3 totals 14 residues. From germline, CDR1 is SGHRS and CDR2 YFSETQ. Trimming cost V 7 bases and J 1 base, with 14 bases left between them. Worth noting for this clone: Its antigen is currently unknown.

Sequencing was carried out using PBMCs. The origin of this receptor is a man aged 18 to 29 in good health and CMV-seronegative. This chain links TRBV5-1 with TRBJ1-1, with a tentative D call TRBD1 (5 bases). The chain's CDR3 is CASANLDRNTEAFF. The DNA of the CDR3 is TGCGCCAGCGCTAACCTTGACAGGAACACTGAAGCTTTCTTT.